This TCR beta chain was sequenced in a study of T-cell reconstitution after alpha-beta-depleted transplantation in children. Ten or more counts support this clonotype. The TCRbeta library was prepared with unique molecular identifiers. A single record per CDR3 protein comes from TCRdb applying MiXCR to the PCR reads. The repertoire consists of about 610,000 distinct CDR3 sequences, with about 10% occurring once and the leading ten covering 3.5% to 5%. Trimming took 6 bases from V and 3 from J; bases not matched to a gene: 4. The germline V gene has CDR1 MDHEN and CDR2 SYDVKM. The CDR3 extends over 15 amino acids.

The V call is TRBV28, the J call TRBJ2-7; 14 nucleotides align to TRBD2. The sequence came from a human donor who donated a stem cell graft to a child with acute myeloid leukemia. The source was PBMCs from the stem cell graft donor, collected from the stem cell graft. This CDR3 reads CASSTGTSGSYEQYF. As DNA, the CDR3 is TGTGCCAGCAGCACGGGGACTAGCGGGAGCTACGAGCAGTACTTC.